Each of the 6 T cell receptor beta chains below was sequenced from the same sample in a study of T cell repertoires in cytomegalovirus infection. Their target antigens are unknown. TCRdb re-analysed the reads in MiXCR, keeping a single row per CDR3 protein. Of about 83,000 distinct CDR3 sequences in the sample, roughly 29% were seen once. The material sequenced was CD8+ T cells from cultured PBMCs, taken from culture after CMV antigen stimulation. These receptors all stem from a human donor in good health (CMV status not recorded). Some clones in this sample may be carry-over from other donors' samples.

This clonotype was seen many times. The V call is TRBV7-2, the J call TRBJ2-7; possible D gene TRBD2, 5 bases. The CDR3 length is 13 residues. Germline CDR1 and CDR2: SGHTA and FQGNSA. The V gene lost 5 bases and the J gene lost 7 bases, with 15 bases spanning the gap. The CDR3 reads CASSQQTGIEQYF. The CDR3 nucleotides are TGTGCCAGCAGCCAACAAACGGGAATTGAGCAGTACTTC. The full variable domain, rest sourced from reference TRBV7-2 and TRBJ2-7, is GAGVSQSPSNKVTEKGKDVELRCDPISGHTALYWYRQSLGQGLEFLIYFQGNSAPDKSGLPSDRFSAERTGGSVSTLTIQRTQQEDSAVYLCASSQQTGIEQYFGPGTRLTVT.

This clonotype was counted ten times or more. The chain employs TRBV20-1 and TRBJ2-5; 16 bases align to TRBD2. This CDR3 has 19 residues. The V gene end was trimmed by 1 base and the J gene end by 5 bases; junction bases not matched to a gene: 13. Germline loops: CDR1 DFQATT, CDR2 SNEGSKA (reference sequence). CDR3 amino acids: CSARGEIGTSGGERETQYF. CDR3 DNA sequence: TGCAGTGCTAGAGGCGAAATAGGGACTAGCGGGGGGGAGCGGGAGACCCAGTACTTC.

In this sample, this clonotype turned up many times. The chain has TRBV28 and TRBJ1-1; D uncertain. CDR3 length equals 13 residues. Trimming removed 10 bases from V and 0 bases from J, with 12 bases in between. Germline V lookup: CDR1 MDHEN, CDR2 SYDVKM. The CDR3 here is CATSSGMNTEAFF. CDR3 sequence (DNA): TGTGCCACCTCAAGCGGAATGAACACTGAAGCTTTCTTT.

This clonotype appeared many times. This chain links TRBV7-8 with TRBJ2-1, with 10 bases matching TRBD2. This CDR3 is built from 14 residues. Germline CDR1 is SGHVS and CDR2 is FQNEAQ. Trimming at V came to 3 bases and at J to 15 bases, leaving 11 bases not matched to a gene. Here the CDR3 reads CASSFGLADPNGFF. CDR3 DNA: TGTGCCAGCAGCTTCGGACTAGCGGATCCCAATGGGTTCTTC.

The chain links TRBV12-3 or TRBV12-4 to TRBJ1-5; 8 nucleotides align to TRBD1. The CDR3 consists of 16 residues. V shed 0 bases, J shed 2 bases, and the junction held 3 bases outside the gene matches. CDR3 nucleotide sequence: TGTGCCAGCAGTTTAGCGACAGGGGCAGGCAATCAGCCCCAGCATTTT. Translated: CASSLATGAGNQPQHF.

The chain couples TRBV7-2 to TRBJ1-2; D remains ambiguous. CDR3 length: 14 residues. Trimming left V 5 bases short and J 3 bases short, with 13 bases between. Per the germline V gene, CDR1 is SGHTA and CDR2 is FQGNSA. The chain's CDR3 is CASSPPRQHYGYTF. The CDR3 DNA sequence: TGTGCCAGCAGCCCACCCCGGCAGCACTATGGCTACACCTTC.